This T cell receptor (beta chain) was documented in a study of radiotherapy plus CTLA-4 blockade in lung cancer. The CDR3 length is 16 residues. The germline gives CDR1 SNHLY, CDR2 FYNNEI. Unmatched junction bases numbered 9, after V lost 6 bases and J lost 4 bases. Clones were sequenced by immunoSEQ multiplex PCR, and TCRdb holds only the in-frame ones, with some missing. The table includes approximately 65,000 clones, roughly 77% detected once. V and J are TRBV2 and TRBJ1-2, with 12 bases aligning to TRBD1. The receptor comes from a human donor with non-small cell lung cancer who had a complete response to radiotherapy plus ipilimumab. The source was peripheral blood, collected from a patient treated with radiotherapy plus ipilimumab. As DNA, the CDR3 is TGTGCCAGCAGGCCCCCGGGGACAGGGGGCGGCTATGGCTACACCTTC. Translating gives CASRPPGTGGGYGYTF. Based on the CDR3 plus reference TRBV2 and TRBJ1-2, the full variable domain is EPEVTQTPSHQVTQMGQEVILRCVPISNHLYFYWYRQILGQKVEFLVSFYNNEISEKSEIFDDQFSVERPDGSNFTLKIRSTKLEDSAMYFCASRPPGTGGGYGYTFGSGTRLTVV.